Presented here are 17 T cell receptor beta chains from one specimen sequenced in a study of regulatory T cells in long-lasting Graves disease (dated by TCRdb to the early 2020s). The meaning of the sample's time point label: persistent/refractory GD, antithyroid drugs over 5 years with positive TRAb. RNA was extracted from PBMCs in TRIzol for both TCR sequencing and RNA sequencing. Libraries were made using multiplex PCR. The data were produced on an Illumina HiSeq 4000. iRepertoire HTBI primers and Arm-PCR amplification of CDR3 regions were used to construct TCR beta libraries. In TCRdb, the public reads were trimmed at Q25 with fastp and aligned with MiXCR, with productive beta chains retained. CDR3 protein sequences are deduplicated, and each keeps its most common genes and DNA. The sample has some 440,000 distinct CDR3 sequences on record, around 21% of them singletons. Less than 9% of the sample rests with the top ten.

Sequencing used peripheral blood mononuclear cells (PBMCs), obtained when the disease was refractory, from a patient treated with antithyroid drugs. These receptors all come from a female donor with Graves disease.

The V gene is TRBV9, the J gene TRBJ1-2, with D tentatively TRBD1 (6 bases). The CDR3 runs 13 residues. CDR1 is SGDLS and CDR2 is YYNGEE in the germline V gene. The germline V and J ends were trimmed by 4 bases and 1 base, with 8 bases remaining between them. The CDR3 region is CASSPGDNYGYTF. DNA for the CDR3: TGTGCCAGCAGCCCAGGGGATAACTATGGCTACACCTTC.

The table lists this clonotype with many counts. This chain links TRBV7-3 with TRBJ2-5, with TRBD2 matching over 7 bases. The ends lost 1 base at V and 4 bases at J; junction bases unmatched: 12. The CDR3 length is 17 residues. Germline CDR1 is SGHTA and CDR2 is FQGTGA. CDR3: CASSLRGGSGIGETQYF. The CDR3 DNA reads TGTGCCAGCAGCTTAAGAGGTGGAAGCGGGATAGGAGAGACCCAGTACTTC.

This clonotype was counted ten times or more. This chain joins TRBV6-1 and TRBJ2-7; weak D call: TRBD2 (7 bases). CDR1 MNHNS and CDR2 SASEGT come from the germline V gene. V was clipped by 7 bases and J by 2 bases, with 18 bases between them. This CDR3 is 15 amino acids long. CDR3 DNA: TGTGCCAGCACCCAACGGGGGGCGCTGGCCTACGAGCAGTACTTC. Protein product: CASTQRGALAYEQYF.

This clonotype was recorded a few times. This chain uses TRBV27 with TRBJ2-3, with D possibly matching TRBD2 (6 bases). This CDR3 comprises 14 residues. Germline V gene lookup returns CDR1 MNHEY and CDR2 SMNVEV (reference sequence). The germline V and J ends were trimmed by 7 bases and 1 base, with 12 bases remaining between them. CDR3 coding DNA: TGTGCCAGCACCCGGACTACCCGCACAGATACGCAGTATTTT. Encoded protein: CASTRTTRTDTQYF.

CDR3 protein: CASSEEPQNTYEQYF. CDR3 nucleotide sequence: TGTGCCAGCAGTGAAGAACCCCAGAATACCTACGAGCAGTACTTC. The V and J genes are TRBV6-1 and TRBJ2-7; the D is unclear. Trimming took 1 base from V and 2 from J, leaving 12 bases between them. The CDR3 extends over 15 amino acids. The germline CDR1 and CDR2 sequences are MNHNS and SASEGT.

The rearrangement uses TRBV2 and TRBJ1-6; no definite D call. V lost 5 bases, J lost 6 bases, and 17 bases lay in between. Germline V gene lookup returns CDR1 SNHLY and CDR2 FYNNEI. The CDR3 has 16 amino acids. The CDR3 here is CASSLSPYPGNSPLHF. In DNA, the CDR3 is TGTGCCAGCAGTCTCTCTCCGTACCCTGGTAATTCACCCCTCCACTTT.

About this clonotype: A much larger clone is a single base away; this may be a read error. The limits of the CDR3 on the DNA are not certain, so only TCRdb's listed CDR3 is given. The chain has TRBV29-1 and TRBJ1-4; no DNA check was done on the table's D call, TRBD1. Germline-derived CDR1 and CDR2 are SQVTM and ANQGSEA. Counting both end residues, the CDR3 totals 14 amino acids. CDR3 in amino acids: CSVASGTGGEKLLF.

There are a few counts of this clonotype. The gene calls are TRBV6-1 and TRBJ1-5; D not certain. With 8 bases removed from V and 7 bases from J, the gap between germline ends came to 21 bases. This CDR3 region has 15 residues. Germline CDR1 is MNHNS and CDR2 is SASEGT. The CDR3 sequence is CASSRATAYSQPQHF. CDR3 DNA sequence: TGTGCCAGCTCCCGGGCCACTGCTTACTCCCAGCCCCAGCATTTT.

This clonotype was seen many times. V and J are TRBV27 and TRBJ1-2; D possibly corresponds to TRBD1 (6 bases). Trimming took off 0 bases at V and 4 bases at J, with 12 bases between the two ends. The CDR3 consists of 15 residues. In germline, CDR1 is MNHEY, CDR2 SMNVEV (reference sequence). Written as DNA, the CDR3 is TGTGCCAGCAGTTTATCGAACAGGGTGCGCTATGGCTACACCTTC. Residues: CASSLSNRVRYGYTF.

The rearrangement joins TRBV7-8 to TRBJ1-5; 7 bases are shared with TRBD1. Germline V gene lookup returns CDR1 SGHVS and CDR2 FQNEAQ. The CDR3 is 12 residues long. With 4 bases clipped from V and 7 bases from J, the junction kept 1 base outside the gene matches. The CDR3 nucleotides are TGTGCCAGCAGCTCGACAGGGCAGCCCCAGCATTTT. The encoded protein is CASSSTGQPQHF.

This clonotype was observed at least ten times. The J gene is TRBJ2-7, the V gene TRBV6-1; no clear D gene. The CDR3 has 14 amino acids. Looked up from germline, CDR1 is MNHNS and CDR2 is SASEGT. V lost 2 bases to trimming and J lost 7 bases, with 15 bases between them. The chain's CDR3 is CASSEIPGFGEQYF. DNA of the CDR3: TGTGCCAGCAGTGAAATCCCCGGGTTCGGGGAGCAGTACTTC.

The rearrangement links TRBV5-6 to TRBJ2-7; TRBD1 matches at 10 bases. There are 14 residues in the CDR3. V gave up 4 bases and J gave up 5 bases; unmatched junction bases: 6. CDR1 SGHDT and CDR2 YYEEEE come from the germline V gene. In DNA form, the CDR3 reads TGTGCCAGCAGCCCGACAGGGGGCGGCAACGAGCAGTACTTC. It translates to CASSPTGGGNEQYF.

This chain joins TRBV4-3 and TRBJ2-7; 9 bases line up with TRBD1. Germline-derived CDR1 and CDR2 are LGHNA and YSLEER. The CDR3 totals 17 residues. Trimming at V came to 0 bases and at J to 0 bases, leaving 6 bases not matched to a gene. The CDR3 loop reads CASSQDGTGFLSYEQYF. The CDR3 bases are TGCGCCAGCAGCCAAGATGGGACAGGGTTCCTCTCCTACGAGCAGTACTTC.

As for this clonotype: An end of the junction differs from the germline gene, which may be a read error. V and J are TRBV20-1 and TRBJ1-1, with D tentatively TRBD1 (5 bases). The CDR3 is 12 residues long. The germline CDR1 and CDR2 sequences are DFQATT and SNEGSKA (reference sequence). In DNA form, the CDR3 reads TGCAGTGCCCGACAGCGGGGCACTGGAGCTTTCTTT. Its protein product is CSARQRGTGAFF.

V is TRBV6-9 and J is TRBJ1-2; possible D gene TRBD1, 6 bases. The CDR3 has 14 residues. The germline V and J ends were trimmed by 3 bases and 14 bases, with 22 bases remaining between them. Germline assignment: CDR1 MNHGY and CDR2 SVAAGI. The CDR3 sequence: CASSYSRQHRERTF. CDR3 bases: TGTGCCAGCAGTTACTCTCGCCAACACAGGGAGAGGACCTTC.

Turning to this clonotype: Germline is not matched at one junction end, which may reflect a read error. This rearrangement joins TRBV7-2 to TRBJ2-5; D is possibly TRBD1 or TRBD2 (6 bases each). There are 15 residues in the CDR3. Germline V gives CDR1 SGHTA, CDR2 FQGNSA. In DNA form, the CDR3 reads TGTGCCAGCAGCTCCCCTTGGGGGGCCCGGGAGACCCAGTGCTTC. Its protein is CASSSPWGARETQCF. The variable domain in full, with the rest retrieved from reference TRBV7-2 and TRBJ2-5, is GAGVSQSPSNKVTEKGKDVELRCDPISGHTALYWYRQSLGQGLEFLIYFQGNSAPDKSGLPSDRFSAERTGGSVSTLTIQRTQQEDSAVYLCASSSPWGARETQCFGPGTRLLVL.

The gene calls are TRBV13 and TRBJ2-7, with D perhaps TRBD2 (5 bases). This CDR3 region has 16 residues. Per the germline V gene, CDR1 is PRHDT and CDR2 is FYEKMQ (reference sequence). V was cut by 5 bases and J by 6 bases, with 23 bases left in between. CDR3 sequence: CASSPRGVTPNGEQYF. The CDR3, as DNA: TGTGCCAGCAGCCCCCGGGGTGTGACACCGAATGGCGAGCAGTACTTC.